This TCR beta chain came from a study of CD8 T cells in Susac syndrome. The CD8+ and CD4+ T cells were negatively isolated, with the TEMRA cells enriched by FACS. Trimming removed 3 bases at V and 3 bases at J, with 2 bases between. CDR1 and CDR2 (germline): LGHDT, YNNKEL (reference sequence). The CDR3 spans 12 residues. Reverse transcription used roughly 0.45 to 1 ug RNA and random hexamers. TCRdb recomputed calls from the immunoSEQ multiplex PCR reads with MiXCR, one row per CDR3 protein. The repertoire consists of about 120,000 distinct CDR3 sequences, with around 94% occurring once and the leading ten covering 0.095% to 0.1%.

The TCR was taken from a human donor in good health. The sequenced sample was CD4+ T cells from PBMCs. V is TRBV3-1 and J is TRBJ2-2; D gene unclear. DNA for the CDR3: TGTGCCAGCAGCCACGACACCGGGGAGCTGTTTTTT. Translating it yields CASSHDTGELFF.